These T cell receptor beta chains were read from a single sample in a study of CD8+ T cells in alopecia areata. Only in-frame clones appear in the TCRdb table, and some are missing; sequencing was by immunoSEQ multiplex PCR. Of some 130,000 clones in the sample, roughly 54% were seen once. Sequences were derived from CD8+ T cells sorted from blood, sampled at week 4, from a patient treated with tofacitinib. Every receptor here comes from a human donor with alopecia areata. Both conserved end residues are part of each CDR3. The D gene is left open where the match is weak. Part of the rows lack a size; the others show once, few, many or a class for expanded clones.

>.|TRBD1|TRBV30|TRBJ2-3
TGTGCCTGGAGTTCGGGACAGGGATATAGAGATACGCAGTATTTT
CAWSSGQGYRDTQYF
>few|.|TRBV25-1|TRBJ1-5
TGTGCCAGCAGTGAATCCATCAATGCCTTGCCCCAGCATTTT
CASSESINALPQHF
>.|.|TRBV7-9|TRBJ2-7
TGTGCCAGCGTGGACAGTAGCTCCTACGAGCAGTACTTC
CASVDSSSYEQYF
>.|.|TRBV6-1|TRBJ2-6
TGTGCCAGCAGCGACCCCAGGGCTGGGGCCAACGTCCTGACTTTC
CASSDPRAGANVLTF
>.|.|TRBV7-9|TRBJ1-1
TGTGCCGGTGGGAATGGGGTCACTGAAGCTTTCTTT
CAGGNGVTEAFF
>.|.|TRBV4-2|TRBJ1-6
TGTGCCAGCAGCCAAGATCTTTTCGGGGTGGAAGACCTCTGGGCACCCCTCCACTTT
CASSQDLFGVEDLWAPLHF
>.|.|TRBV11-2|TRBJ2-7
TGTGCCAGCAGCTCGGACACCTTCTACGAGCAGTACTTC
CASSSDTFYEQYF
>few|.|TRBV29-1|TRBJ2-3
TGCAGCGGGAGGGGAACAGATACGCAGTATTTT
CSGRGTDTQYF
>few|TRBD2|TRBV19|TRBJ2-3
TGTGCCAGTAGTAAGCGACTAGCGGCAAGCACAGATACGCAGTATTTT
CASSKRLAASTDTQYF
>.|.|TRBV25-1|TRBJ1-1
TGTGCCAGCTACCAAACCCGAAGGCTCGCCACGACCACTGAAGCTTTCTTT
CASYQTRRLATTTEAFF
>once|.|TRBV4-1|TRBJ2-3
TGCGCCAGCAGCGTCCGGGACAACCCCACAGATACGCAGTATTTT
CASSVRDNPTDTQYF
>.|.|TRBV25-1|TRBJ1-1
TGTGCCAGCAGTGAGGGTCACACTGAAGCTTTCTTT
CASSEGHTEAFF
>many|TRBD1|TRBV11-2|TRBJ1-1
TGTGCCAGCAGTCTCCCTGAGGACAGGGGAAAAGCTTTCTTT
CASSLPEDRGKAFF
>many|TRBD1|TRBV4-2|TRBJ1-5
TGTGCCAGCAGCCAAGAGACAGGGGTTAATCAGCCCCAGCATTTT
CASSQETGVNQPQHF
>.|TRBD2|TRBV9|TRBJ2-5
TGTGCCAGCAGCCAGGGACTAGCGGGGGCAGAGACCCAGTACTTC
CASSQGLAGAETQYF
>.|.|TRBV7-9|TRBJ1-4
TGTGCCAGCAGCACCAGGGGTAGGGAGGAACTGTTTTTT
CASSTRGREELFF
>.|.|TRBV15|TRBJ2-1
TGTGCCACCAGCAGAGCGGAGAAAAATGAGCAGTTCTTC
CATSRAEKNEQFF
>.|TRBD1|TRBV2|TRBJ1-5
TGTGCCAGCAGCCACAATCGACAGGGGGCAGGCAATCAGCCCCAGCATTTT
CASSHNRQGAGNQPQHF
>.|TRBD1|TRBV5-6|TRBJ2-3
TGTGCCAGCAGCCCCTCGCGGCAGGGGGCGAAGACAGATACGCAGTATTTT
CASSPSRQGAKTDTQYF